These 15 T cell receptor beta chains share one sample of origin, sequenced in a study of PD-L1 blockade in urothelial cancer. Clones were read by immunoSEQ multiplex PCR, and TCRdb kept only the in-frame ones, dropping some. Of more than 50,000 clones listed, 81% are singletons. Time point meaning: pretreatment peripheral blood. Specimen: PBMCs, collected around atezolizumab (anti-PD-L1) treatment. Receptor source: an older man with urothelial cancer.

This clone was seen more than once but under ten times. The gene calls are TRBV14 and TRBJ2-7; the match to TRBD1 covers 7 bases. The CDR3 is 13 amino acids. Germline trimming cut 5 bases from V and 0 bases from J; bases unmatched to any gene: 1. Germline CDR1 reads SGHDN; CDR2 reads FVKESK. The CDR3 DNA sequence: TGTGCCAGCAGCGGGGACAGCTCCTACGAGCAGTACTTC. It translates to CASSGDSSYEQYF. Looking up the rest from reference TRBV14 and TRBJ2-7 gives the full variable domain: EAGVTQFPSHSVIEKGQTVTLRCDPISGHDNLYWYRRVMGKEIKFLLHFVKESKQDESGMPNNRFLAERTGGTYSTLKVQPAELEDSGVYFCASSGDSSYEQYFGPGTRLTVT.

This CDR3 is CASSLGTEGNEQFF. CDR3 bases: TGCGCCAGCAGCCTTGGGACAGAAGGAAATGAGCAGTTCTTC. The V call is TRBV4-1, the J call TRBJ2-1, with 7 bases fitting TRBD1. This CDR3 is 14 amino acids long. Trimming at V came to 4 bases and at J to 7 bases, leaving 7 bases not matched to a gene. CDR1 is MGHRA and CDR2 is YSYEKL in the germline V gene.

This clone has only one observation. This chain joins TRBV11-2 and TRBJ2-3; TRBD1 matches 7 bases. Per germline, CDR1 SGHAT and CDR2 FQNNGV. With V trimmed by 4 bases and J by 6 bases, 7 bases remained unmatched. This CDR3 is 14 amino acids long. The CDR3 sequence: CASSSQGTADTQYF. As DNA, the CDR3 is TGTGCCAGCAGCTCACAGGGGACCGCGGATACGCAGTATTTT.

This clone was detected a few times. This chain joins TRBV10-2 and TRBJ2-1; 7 positions match TRBD1. Unmatched junction bases numbered 4, after V lost 3 bases and J lost 14 bases. Germline values: CDR1 WSHSY, CDR2 SAAADI. The CDR3 contains 11 residues. DNA for the CDR3: TGCGCCAGCAGTGACCGGCAGGGGGAGTTCTTC. It yields the protein CASSDRQGEFF.

The gene calls are TRBV6-5 and TRBJ2-1; a weak D match, TRBD1 (6 bases). Germline CDR1 is MNHEY and CDR2 is SVGAGI. This CDR3 comprises 15 residues. V lost 4 bases to trimming and J lost 0 bases, with 10 bases between them. The CDR3 region is CASSLARGSYNEQFF. CDR3 DNA: TGTGCCAGCAGTTTAGCCAGGGGCTCCTACAATGAGCAGTTCTTC.

The count of this clone is one. The chain is built from TRBV7-8 and TRBJ1-2, with 7 bases aligning to TRBD1. V gave up 10 bases and J gave up 4 bases; unmatched junction bases: 18. Germline CDR1 SGHVS, CDR2 FQNEAQ. The CDR3 is 16 residues long. The CDR3 sequence is CANRGVRGRSSYGYTF. The DNA for the CDR3 is TGTGCCAATCGCGGGGTTAGGGGGCGATCAAGCTATGGCTACACCTTC.

V gene TRBV27 combines with J gene TRBJ2-2, with 10 bases lining up with TRBD2. Germline CDR1 reads MNHEY; CDR2 reads SMNVEV (reference sequence). This CDR3 has 16 residues. Losses at the gene ends were 5 bases for V and 3 bases for J; bases not matched to a gene: 6. The CDR3 reads CASSLQAGGYTGELFF. The CDR3 DNA sequence: TGTGCCAGCAGTCTCCAAGCGGGAGGGTACACCGGGGAGCTGTTTTTT.

By its share, this clone is medium-sized (0.01 to 0.1%). The V call is TRBV18, the J call TRBJ1-1; D is possibly TRBD1 (6 bases). Per the germline V gene, CDR1 is KGHSH and CDR2 is LQKENI. CDR3 length equals 14 residues. The germline V and J ends were trimmed by 3 bases and 3 bases, with 11 bases remaining between them. The CDR3 region has the DNA TGTGCCAGCTCACCGACGGACAGTTACACTGAAGCTTTCTTT. Translation gives CASSPTDSYTEAFF.

The chain couples TRBV5-1 to TRBJ2-5; the D gene is possibly TRBD1 (5 bases). This CDR3 spans 14 amino acids. Germline assignment: CDR1 SGHRS and CDR2 YFSETQ. V gave up 5 bases and J gave up 3 bases, with 14 bases separating them. The CDR3 DNA is TGCGCCAGCAGGCAGGGTGATTTGGAAGAGACCCAGTACTTC. This translates into CASRQGDLEETQYF.

The rearrangement uses TRBV29-1 and TRBJ2-1, with 10 bases that match TRBD1. Germline CDR1 reads SQVTM; CDR2 reads ANQGSEA. The CDR3 is 16 amino acids. J gave up 3 bases and V 5 bases, and 10 bases lay outside the gene matches. The CDR3 sequence: CSVPHDRGLFYNEQFF. CDR3 bases: TGCAGCGTTCCCCACGACAGGGGGCTTTTCTACAATGAGCAGTTCTTC.

The V gene is TRBV19, the J gene TRBJ2-7; TRBD2 matches at 10 bases. Germline CDR1 and CDR2: LNHDA and SQIVND (reference sequence). This CDR3 region has 14 residues. The J segment lost 6 bases and the V segment lost 5 bases, leaving 7 bases of the junction unmatched. The CDR3 DNA reads TGTGCCAGTAGTTTTCTAGCGGGAGCCGTCGAGCAGTACTTC. It encodes CASSFLAGAVEQYF.

The rearrangement uses TRBV4-2 and TRBJ2-7; D unclear. CDR3 length: 14 amino acids. Germline V gives CDR1 LGHNA, CDR2 YNFKEQ. Trimming removed 0 bases from V and 1 base from J, with 7 bases in between. The CDR3 region is CASSQDGESYEQYF. The CDR3, as DNA: TGTGCCAGCAGCCAAGATGGAGAGTCCTACGAGCAGTACTTC.

The chain combines TRBV28 with TRBJ2-1; D is possibly TRBD1 (6 bases). Germline CDR1 reads MDHEN; CDR2 reads SYDVKM. This CDR3 comprises 13 residues. V was shortened by 6 bases and J by 6 bases, with 12 bases between the two germline ends. The CDR3 loop is CASSGDTFNEQFF. CDR3 nucleotide sequence: TGTGCCAGCAGCGGGGACACTTTCAATGAGCAGTTCTTC.

This clone has more than one count but fewer than ten. The chain joins TRBV4-1 to TRBJ2-2; TRBD1 is a possible D gene (5 bases). The CDR3 totals 15 residues. Trimming took off 1 base at V and 3 bases at J, with 9 bases between the two ends. Germline assignment: CDR1 MGHRA and CDR2 YSYEKL. The CDR3 DNA is TGCGCCAGCAGCCAAGGATGGGGCGACACCGGGGAGCTGTTTTTT. It yields the protein CASSQGWGDTGELFF.

This sequence joins TRBV7-3 and TRBJ1-2, with TRBD1 matching over 7 bases. The CDR3 runs to 16 residues. Germline CDR1 and CDR2: SGHTA and FQGTGA. Trimming removed 1 base from V and 7 bases from J; junction bases left unmatched: 12. CDR3 loop: CASSLKGPPGGSGYTF. The CDR3 DNA reads as TGTGCCAGCAGCTTAAAGGGCCCGCCAGGGGGAAGTGGCTACACCTTC.